These 13 T cell receptor beta chains came from one sample sequenced in a study of vaccination and CD4 T cells after COVID-19. Antigens for these TCRs are unknown. Treatment in this sample: 10-day PBMC culture with coronavirus spike peptide pools or control peptides (ViraFEST assay). Cultured CD4+ T cell DNA underwent sequencing with the Oncomine TCR Beta short-read assay. Each CDR3 protein gets one entry after TCRdb re-called the PCR reads with MiXCR. The table has approximately 16,000 distinct CDR3 sequences, around 44% seen once. The sample in question was CD4+ T cells from blood, cultured in vitro, obtained after SARS-CoV-2 vaccination. Receptor source: a human donor who had recovered from COVID-19.

The chain joins TRBV15 to TRBJ2-1; 15 bases line up with TRBD2. Germline CDR1 reads LNHNV; CDR2 reads YYDKDF (reference sequence). V lost 4 bases to trimming and J lost 2 bases; unmatched junction nucleotides: 9. The CDR3 runs to 19 residues. The CDR3 nucleotides are TGTGCCACCAGCAACGGAGGGACTAGCGGGAGGTCCCCCTACAATGAGCAGTTCTTC. Its protein is CATSNGGTSGRSPYNEQFF.

The chain recombines TRBV12-3 or TRBV12-4 with TRBJ2-4; D call uncertain. The CDR3 loop spans 15 amino acids. V shed 2 bases and J shed 0 bases, with 8 bases lying between them. In DNA, the CDR3 is TGTGCCAGCAGTTTATCGGCAGGAGCCAAAAACATTCAGTACTTC. This sequence encodes CASSLSAGAKNIQYF.

This clonotype was counted only a few times. V gene TRBV6-5 combines with J gene TRBJ1-5; no clear D. V was pared by 0 bases and J by 0 bases, with 9 bases between. Germline lookup yields CDR1 MNHEY and CDR2 SVGAGI. CDR3 length: 16 residues. The CDR3 DNA is TGTGCCAGCAGTTACTCGGGGTTACTTAGCAATCAGCCCCAGCATTTT. It encodes CASSYSGLLSNQPQHF.

The chain is built from TRBV4-1 and TRBJ2-3, with TRBD2 matching 16 bases. Looked up from germline, CDR1 is MGHRA and CDR2 is YSYEKL. V was clipped by 3 bases and J by 3 bases; unmatched bases: 9. The CDR3 runs 19 residues. CDR3 region: CASSQRGTSGRAGTDTQYF. CDR3 nucleotide sequence: TGCGCCAGCAGCCAGAGGGGGACTAGCGGGAGGGCGGGGACAGATACGCAGTATTTT.

By share of the sample, this clonotype is large (0.1 to 1%). V usage is TRBV20-1 and J usage is TRBJ2-2; 8 positions agree with TRBD2. V lost 5 bases and J lost 7; bases outside the gene matches: 9. Germline V CDR1 and CDR2: DFQATT, SNEGSKA (reference sequence). CDR3 size: 14 residues. CDR3 amino acids: CSAQGLVQDGELFF. DNA of the CDR3: TGCAGTGCTCAGGGACTAGTACAGGACGGGGAGCTGTTTTTT.

The rearrangement links TRBV30 to TRBJ1-6, with D tentatively TRBD1 (5 bases). Trimming took 1 base from V and 6 from J, leaving 7 bases between them. The CDR3 has 13 amino acids. Germline V gene lookup returns CDR1 GTSNPN and CDR2 SVGIG (reference sequence). The CDR3 DNA is TGTGCCTGGAGTGGGCAGGGTAATTCACCCCTCCACTTT. Its translation is CAWSGQGNSPLHF.

This clonotype has only a few counts. The chain combines TRBV20-1 with TRBJ2-2; 11 nucleotides agree with TRBD2. CDR1 and CDR2 (germline): DFQATT, SNEGSKA (reference sequence). V gave up 0 bases and J gave up 3 bases; unmatched junction bases: 0. CDR3 length: 15 amino acids. CDR3 nucleotide sequence: TGCAGTGCTAGAGAACTAGCGGGAGACACCGGGGAGCTGTTTTTT. It encodes CSARELAGDTGELFF.

This clonotype is medium-sized. This chain links TRBV7-8 with TRBJ2-5; no clear D. Germline lookup yields CDR1 SGHVS and CDR2 FQNEAQ. Trimming cost V 4 bases and J 8 bases, with 11 bases left between them. There are 12 residues in the CDR3. CDR3 in amino acids: CASSSLRATQYF. CDR3 DNA sequence: TGTGCCAGCAGCTCCCTTCGTGCCACCCAGTACTTC.

This clonotype was detected a few times. The chain uses TRBV30 and TRBJ2-7; 7 nucleotides match TRBD1. The CDR3 covers 15 residues. V lost 3 bases and J lost 0; bases outside the gene matches: 8. The germline V gene encodes CDR1 GTSNPN and CDR2 SVGIG (reference sequence). The CDR3 nucleotides are TGTGCCTGGAGGAGGGGGCAGGGGACCTCCTACGAGCAGTACTTC. This encodes CAWRRGQGTSYEQYF. The whole variable domain, filled in from reference TRBV30 and TRBJ2-7, reads SQTIHQWPATLVQPVGSPLSLECTVEGTSNPNLYWYRQAAGRGLQLLFYSVGIGQISSEVPQNLSASRPQDRQFILSSKKLLLSDSGFYLCAWRRGQGTSYEQYFGPGTRLTVT.

This clonotype has just a few counts. V gene TRBV28 combines with J gene TRBJ1-2; D ambiguous. V lost 5 bases and J lost 7, with 38 bases in between. CDR1 and CDR2 (germline): MDHEN, SYDVKM. This CDR3 is 21 amino acids long. DNA for the CDR3: TGTGCCAGCAGTCCCCGGTATTTGGTGAGAGAGAGAAGAGTCCCAAATCCTGGCTACACCTTC. This translates into CASSPRYLVRERRVPNPGYTF.

This clonotype showed up just a few times. The genes are TRBV7-2 and TRBJ2-5; D remains unclear. CDR1 and CDR2 (germline): SGHTA, FQGNSA. The CDR3 runs 11 residues. The V gene lost 3 bases and the J gene lost 5 bases, with 4 bases spanning the gap. The chain's CDR3 is CASSFVETQYF. The CDR3 nucleotides are TGTGCCAGCAGCTTCGTGGAGACCCAGTACTTC.

The J gene is TRBJ2-7, the V gene TRBV2, with 13 bases aligning to TRBD2. The CDR3 has 15 amino acids. V shed 8 bases and J 3 bases; nucleotides not matched to a gene: 7. The germline CDR1 and CDR2 sequences are SNHLY and FYNNEI. CDR3 sequence (DNA): TGTGCCAGCGGGACTAGCGGGGCTATACACTACGAGCAGTACTTC. Translated: CASGTSGAIHYEQYF. The whole variable domain, remainder taken from reference TRBV2 and TRBJ2-7, is EPEVTQTPSHQVTQMGQEVILRCVPISNHLYFYWYRQILGQKVEFLVSFYNNEISEKSEIFDDQFSVERPDGSNFTLKIRSTKLEDSAMYFCASGTSGAIHYEQYFGPGTRLTVT.

This clonotype was found a few times. The chain is built from TRBV27 and TRBJ2-7; tentatively, D is TRBD1 or TRBD2 (5 bases each). CDR1 is MNHEY, CDR2 SMNVEV, per germline (reference sequence). Trimming cost V 6 bases and J 6 bases, with 18 bases left between them. The CDR3 length is 14 residues. The CDR3 region is CASRKWDVSGEQYF. Here the CDR3 DNA reads TGTGCCAGCAGGAAATGGGACGTTTCGGGCGAGCAGTACTTC.